This is a list of T cell receptor beta chains from one sample in a study of cytotoxic CD8 clonotypes in ibrutinib-treated CLL. Only in-frame clones appear in the TCRdb table, and some are missing; sequencing was by immunoSEQ multiplex PCR. The table records 160,000 or so clones, approximately 80% of them present only once. The specimen was PBMCs, collected after 12 months of ibrutinib treatment. Receptor source: a human donor with chronic lymphocytic leukemia. CDR3s include the opening cysteine and the closing phenylalanine or tryptophan. A D gene is named only where the DNA matches it firmly. Expanded clones get a size class; other rows say once, few or many, or leave the size out.

J	size	V	D	DNA	CDR3
TRBJ2-2	.	TRBV7-2	.	TGTGCCAGCAGCACGGGACCTTACACCGGGGAGCTGTTTTTT	CASSTGPYTGELFF
TRBJ2-7	.	TRBV18	.	TGTGCCAGCTCCGGGGCCTACGAGCAGTACTTC	CASSGAYEQYF
TRBJ2-2	many	TRBV6-5	.	TGTGCCAGCAGTTCCCTGACAGGCAAACCCCGGGAGCTGTTTTTT	CASSSLTGKPRELFF
TRBJ2-1	.	TRBV15	TRBD2	TGTGCCACCAGCGGAGGGACTAGCGGGGTTGGTCAGCAGTTCTTC	CATSGGTSGVGQQFF
TRBJ1-2	.	TRBV7-9	.	TGTGCCAGCAGCTTAGTGTGGGCCTATGGCTACACCTTC	CASSLVWAYGYTF
TRBJ2-5	.	TRBV5-1	TRBD1	TGCGCCAGCAGCTTGGTGGGGACAGGGGGAGCAAAGAGCGAGACCCAGTACTTC	CASSLVGTGGAKSETQYF
TRBJ1-1	.	TRBV27	TRBD1	TGTGCCAGCAGTTTGAGGGCAGGGGGGACGGCTTTCTTT	CASSLRAGGTAFF
TRBJ1-6	.	TRBV19	.	TGTGCCAGTAGTAGTCTAACAGGAGTTAATAATTCACCCCTCCACTTT	CASSSLTGVNNSPLHF
TRBJ1-1	.	TRBV4-3	TRBD1	TGCGCCAGCAGCCTCACAGGGGGAACTGAAGCTTTCTTT	CASSLTGGTEAFF
TRBJ2-2	.	TRBV7-2	.	TGTGCCAGCAGCTTCGGAGCGCTAATCCAGGCCGGGGAGCTGTTTTTT	CASSFGALIQAGELFF
TRBJ1-5	.	TRBV7-2	.	TGTGCCAGCAGCTTAGAGGGTCAGGCCCCGTCCCAGCATTTT	CASSLEGQAPSQHF
TRBJ2-2	.	TRBV4-1	.	TGCGCCAGCAGCCAAGATGACGGGTCGAACACCGGGGAGCTGTTTTTT	CASSQDDGSNTGELFF
TRBJ2-1	.	TRBV5-1	.	TGCGCCAGCAGCTTGGGGGAGCTGTTTTTTCTCAATGAGCAGTTCTTC	CASSLGELFFLNEQFF
TRBJ2-3	.	TRBV9	TRBD2	TGTGCCAGCAGCGTAGAGCCCTTCGGGTTTAGCGGGAGTGATACGCAGTATTTT	CASSVEPFGFSGSDTQYF
TRBJ2-1	.	TRBV7-6	TRBD2	TGTGCCAGCAGCCTACTAGCGGGAGGAAGGAATGAGCAGTTCTTC	CASSLLAGGRNEQFF
TRBJ1-2	few	TRBV5-1	TRBD1	TGCGCCAGCAGCTTGGATGACAGGGTTGGCTATGGCTACACCTTC	CASSLDDRVGYGYTF
TRBJ1-3	.	TRBV19	.	TGTGCCAGTAGTCCGAGGGGACCCGCGGACACCATATATTTT	CASSPRGPADTIYF
TRBJ2-2	few	TRBV7-2	TRBD1	TGTGCCAGCAGCTTCGGGACAGGGGCGAACACCGGGGAGCTGTTTTTT	CASSFGTGANTGELFF
TRBJ2-3	.	TRBV28	TRBD2	TGTGCCAGCAGTCCGGGGGGTGGGTCAGATACGCAGTATTTT	CASSPGGGSDTQYF
TRBJ2-5	.	TRBV5-1	.	TGCGCCAGCAGCTTGAGGGTAGAGACCCAGTACTTC	CASSLRVETQYF
TRBJ2-7	.	TRBV23-1	.	TGCGCCAGCAGTCGACCTCGTACGGACGAGCAGTACTTC	CASSRPRTDEQYF
TRBJ2-5	.	TRBV5-1	TRBD2	TGCGCCAGCAGGCGGCAGGCGGGGGGGCCCGAAGAGACCCAGTACTTC	CASRRQAGGPEETQYF
TRBJ2-5	.	TRBV7-9	.	TGTGCCAGCAGTCAACGGGACCGGATGGAGACCCAGTACTTC	CASSQRDRMETQYF
TRBJ2-1	.	TRBV6-4	.	TGTGCCAGCAGTGCTCCGGGGCGGGGACTCTACAATGAGCAGTTCTTC	CASSAPGRGLYNEQFF
TRBJ2-3	.	TRBV14	.	TGTGCCAGCAGCCAAGTTAGCGGACTCACAGATACGCAGTATTTT	CASSQVSGLTDTQYF
TRBJ1-5	.	TRBV15	.	TGTGCCACCAGCAGAGATCGAGGGTTTAATCAGCCCCAGCATTTT	CATSRDRGFNQPQHF
TRBJ2-5	.	TRBV15	TRBD1	TGTGCCACCAGCAGAGATGACAGGGCTGGAGAGACCCAGTACTTC	CATSRDDRAGETQYF
TRBJ2-1	once	TRBV4-1	.	TGCGCCAGCAGCCTGACCGGGTCTACTTACAATGAGCAGTTCTTC	CASSLTGSTYNEQFF
TRBJ1-2	.	TRBV12-5	.	TGTGCTAGTGGTTTGGCCCTGGAAGTATATGGCTACACCTTC	CASGLALEVYGYTF
TRBJ2-2	.	TRBV5-1	.	TGCGCCAGCAGCTCGACACTAACCGGGGAGCTGTTTTTT	CASSSTLTGELFF
TRBJ2-3	.	TRBV4-1	TRBD2	TGCGCCAGCAGCCAAACTTTCGGGACTAGCGGGAACACAGATACGCAGTATTTT	CASSQTFGTSGNTDTQYF
TRBJ2-7	.	TRBV28	.	TGTGCCAGCAGTTTTTGGGACTACGAGCAGTACTTC	CASSFWDYEQYF
TRBJ1-6	.	TRBV4-2	.	TGTGCCAGCAGCACCAGTATTGATTCACCCCTCCACTTT	CASSTSIDSPLHF
TRBJ1-4	.	TRBV5-1	.	TGCGCCAGCAGCTTTGGGGCCAGGGCGAGTAGTGAAAAACTGTTTTTT	CASSFGARASSEKLFF
TRBJ2-3	.	TRBV10-3	TRBD1	TGTGCCATCAGTGAGTCTCAAGGACAGGGAAGAACAGATACGCAGTATTTT	CAISESQGQGRTDTQYF
TRBJ2-1	once	TRBV27	.	TGTGCCAGCAGCCCGCTAGCGAGGGGGGGCAATGAGCAGTTCTTC	CASSPLARGGNEQFF
TRBJ1-5	.	TRBV28	.	TGTGCCAGCAGTTTGTTGGATTTCAATCAGCCCCAGCATTTT	CASSLLDFNQPQHF
TRBJ1-5	.	TRBV19	.	TGTGCCAGTAGCCTCCTCCGGGCGGGGAATAGCAATCAGCCCCAGCATTTT	CASSLLRAGNSNQPQHF
TRBJ1-2	.	TRBV9	TRBD1	TGTGCCAGCAGCCCCCCCCGGGACAGGGGCTACACCTTC	CASSPPRDRGYTF
TRBJ2-5	once	TRBV9	.	TGTGCCAGCAGCGAAGGGCCCCAAGAGACCCAGTACTTC	CASSEGPQETQYF
TRBJ2-1	once	TRBV29-1	.	TGCAGCGTAGCCCCCAGGGACAATGAGCAGTTCTTC	CSVAPRDNEQFF